This entry is about one T cell receptor (beta chain). Its matching antigen is unknown. This entry comes from a study of cytomegalovirus exposure and HLA in healthy donors. The CDR3 spans 14 residues. Trimming shortened V by 0 bases and J by 2 bases, and 8 bases separated the two germline ends. From germline, CDR1 is SGDLS and CDR2 YYNGEE. Findings and caveats of the study: Donors were assumed by presence/absence analyses to have roughly uniform sequencing depth. Later analysis identified a missense DCLRE1C variant that was linked to TCR beta V- and J-gene trimming.

The primer mix had 60 Vbeta and 13 Jbeta primers. Only in-frame clones appear in the TCRdb table, and some are missing; sequencing was by immunoSEQ multiplex PCR. Among roughly 170,000 clones listed, approximately 80% were seen once. The J gene is TRBJ1-2, the V gene TRBV9; no clear D. The origin of this receptor is a girl aged 2 to 9 in good health and CMV-seropositive. The sample comprised PBMCs. The CDR3 reads CASSVAGENYGYTF. The CDR3 nucleotides are TGTGCCAGCAGCGTAGCCGGGGAGAACTATGGCTACACCTTC.